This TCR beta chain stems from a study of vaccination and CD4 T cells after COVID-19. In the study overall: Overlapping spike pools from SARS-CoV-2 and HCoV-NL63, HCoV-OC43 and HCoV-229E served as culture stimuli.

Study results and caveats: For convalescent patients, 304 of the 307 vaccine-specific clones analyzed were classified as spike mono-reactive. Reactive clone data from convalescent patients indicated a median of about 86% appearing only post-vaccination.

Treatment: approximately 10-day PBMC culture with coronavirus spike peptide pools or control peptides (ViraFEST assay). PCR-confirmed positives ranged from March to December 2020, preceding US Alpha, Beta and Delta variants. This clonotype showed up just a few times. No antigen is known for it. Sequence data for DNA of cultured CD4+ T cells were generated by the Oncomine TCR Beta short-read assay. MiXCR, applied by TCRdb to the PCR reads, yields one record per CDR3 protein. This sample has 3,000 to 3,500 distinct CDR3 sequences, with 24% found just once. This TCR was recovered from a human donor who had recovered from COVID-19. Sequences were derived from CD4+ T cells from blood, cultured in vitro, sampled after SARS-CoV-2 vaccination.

CDR3 sequence: CSARSPGEQGRGGYTF. The CDR3 bases are TGCAGTGCTAGATCCCCCGGAGAACAGGGGAGAGGTGGCTACACCTTC. The chain employs TRBV20-1 and TRBJ1-2; 7 bases match TRBD1. The CDR3 is made up of 16 amino acids. J gave up 7 bases and V 2 bases, and 16 bases lay outside the gene matches. Germline V gene lookup returns CDR1 DFQATT and CDR2 SNEGSKA (reference sequence).